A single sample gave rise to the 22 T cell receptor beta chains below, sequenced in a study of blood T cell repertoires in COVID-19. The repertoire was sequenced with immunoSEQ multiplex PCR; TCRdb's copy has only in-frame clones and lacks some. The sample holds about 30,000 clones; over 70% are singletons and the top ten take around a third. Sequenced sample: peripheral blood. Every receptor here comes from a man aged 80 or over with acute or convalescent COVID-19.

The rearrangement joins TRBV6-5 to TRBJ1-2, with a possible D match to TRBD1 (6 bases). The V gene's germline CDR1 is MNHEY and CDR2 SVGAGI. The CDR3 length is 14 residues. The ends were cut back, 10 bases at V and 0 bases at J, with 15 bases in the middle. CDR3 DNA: TGTGCCACGTTGACAGGAATAACTAACTATGGCTACACCTTC. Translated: CATLTGITNYGYTF.

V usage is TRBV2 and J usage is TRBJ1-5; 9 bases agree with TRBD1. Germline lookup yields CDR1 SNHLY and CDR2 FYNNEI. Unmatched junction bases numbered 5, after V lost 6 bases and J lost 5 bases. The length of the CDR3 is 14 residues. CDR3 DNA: TGTGCCAGCAGCATGACAGGGGGTGATCAGCCCCAGCATTTT. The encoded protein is CASSMTGGDQPQHF. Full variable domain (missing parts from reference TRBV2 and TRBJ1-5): EPEVTQTPSHQVTQMGQEVILRCVPISNHLYFYWYRQILGQKVEFLVSFYNNEISEKSEIFDDQFSVERPDGSNFTLKIRSTKLEDSAMYFCASSMTGGDQPQHFGDGTRLSIL.

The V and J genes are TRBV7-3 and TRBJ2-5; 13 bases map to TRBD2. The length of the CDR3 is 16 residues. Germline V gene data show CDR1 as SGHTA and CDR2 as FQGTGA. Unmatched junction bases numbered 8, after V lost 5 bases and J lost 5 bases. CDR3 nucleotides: TGTGCCAGCAGCAGAGAGGGGACTAGCGGGGCTGAGACCCAGTACTTC. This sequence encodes CASSREGTSGAETQYF.

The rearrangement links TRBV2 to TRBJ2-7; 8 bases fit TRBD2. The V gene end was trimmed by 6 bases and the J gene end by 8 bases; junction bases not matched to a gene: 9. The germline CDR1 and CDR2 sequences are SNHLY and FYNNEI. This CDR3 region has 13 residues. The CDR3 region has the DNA TGTGCCAGCAGGCTACCGGGACTAGATAAGCAGTACTTC. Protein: CASRLPGLDKQYF.

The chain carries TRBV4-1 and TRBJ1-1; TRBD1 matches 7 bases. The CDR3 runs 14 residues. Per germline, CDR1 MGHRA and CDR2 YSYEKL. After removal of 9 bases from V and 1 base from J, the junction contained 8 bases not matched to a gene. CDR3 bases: TGCGCCAGGTCCGCAGGGGGATGGAACACTGAAGCTTTCTTT. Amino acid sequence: CARSAGGWNTEAFF.

This CDR3 is CASSLGDRRYEQYF. The CDR3 nucleotides are TGTGCCAGCAGCTTGGGGGACAGGCGCTACGAGCAGTACTTC. The chain employs TRBV5-6 and TRBJ2-7; 8 bases match TRBD1. Germline loops: CDR1 SGHDT, CDR2 YYEEEE. V lost 0 bases to trimming and J lost 3 bases; unmatched junction nucleotides: 2. The CDR3 runs to 14 residues.

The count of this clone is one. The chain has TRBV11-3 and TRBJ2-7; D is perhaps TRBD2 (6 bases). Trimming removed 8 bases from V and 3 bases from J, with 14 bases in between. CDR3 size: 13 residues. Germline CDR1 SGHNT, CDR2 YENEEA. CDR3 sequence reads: CASSSGLIYEQYF. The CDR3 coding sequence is TGTGCCAGCTCCAGCGGGCTTATCTACGAGCAGTACTTC.

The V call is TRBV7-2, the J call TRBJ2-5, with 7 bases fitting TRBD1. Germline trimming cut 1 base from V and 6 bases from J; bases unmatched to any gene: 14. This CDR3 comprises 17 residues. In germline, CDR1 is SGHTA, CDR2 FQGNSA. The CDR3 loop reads CASSLVLGGARRKTQYF. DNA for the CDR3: TGTGCCAGCAGCTTAGTCTTAGGGGGCGCGCGAAGAAAGACCCAGTACTTC.

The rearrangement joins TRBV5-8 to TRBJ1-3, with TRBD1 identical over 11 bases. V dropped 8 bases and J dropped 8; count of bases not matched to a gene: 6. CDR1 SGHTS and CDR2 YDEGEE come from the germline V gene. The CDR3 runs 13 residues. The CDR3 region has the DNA TGTGCCAGTGGGACAGGGGGAGGCTACACCATATATTTT. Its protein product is CASGTGGGYTIYF.

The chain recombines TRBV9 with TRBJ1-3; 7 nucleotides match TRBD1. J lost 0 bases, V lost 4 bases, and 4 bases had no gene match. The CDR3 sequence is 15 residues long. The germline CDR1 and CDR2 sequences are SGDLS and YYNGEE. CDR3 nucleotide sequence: TGTGCCAGCAGCCTACAGGGGAACTCTGGAAACACCATATATTTT. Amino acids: CASSLQGNSGNTIYF.

The CDR3 sequence: CASSPTSASYNEQFF. The CDR3 DNA sequence: TGTGCCAGCAGCCCAACTAGCGCGTCCTACAATGAGCAGTTCTTC. The chain joins TRBV5-4 to TRBJ2-1, with 7 bases lining up with TRBD2. Germline lookup yields CDR1 SGHNT and CDR2 YYREEE (reference sequence). V lost 4 bases and J lost 1; bases outside the gene matches: 5. This CDR3 comprises 15 residues.

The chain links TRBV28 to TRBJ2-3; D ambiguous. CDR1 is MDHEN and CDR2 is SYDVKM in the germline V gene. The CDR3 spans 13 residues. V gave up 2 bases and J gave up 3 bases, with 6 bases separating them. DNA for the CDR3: TGTGCCAGCAGTTTAGGCCAGACAGATACGCAGTATTTT. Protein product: CASSLGQTDTQYF.

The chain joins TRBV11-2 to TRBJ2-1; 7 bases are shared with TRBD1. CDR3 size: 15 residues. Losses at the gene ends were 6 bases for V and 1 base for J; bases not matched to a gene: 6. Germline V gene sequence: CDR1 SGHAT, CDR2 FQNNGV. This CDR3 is CASSRTGASYNEQFF. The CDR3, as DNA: TGTGCCAGCAGTCGAACAGGGGCGTCCTACAATGAGCAGTTCTTC.

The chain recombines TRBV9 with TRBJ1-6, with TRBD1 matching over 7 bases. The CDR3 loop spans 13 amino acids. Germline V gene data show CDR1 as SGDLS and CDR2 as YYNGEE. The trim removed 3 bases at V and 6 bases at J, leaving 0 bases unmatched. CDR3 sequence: CASSGTGNSPLHF. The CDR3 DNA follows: TGTGCCAGCAGCGGGACAGGTAATTCACCCCTCCACTTT.

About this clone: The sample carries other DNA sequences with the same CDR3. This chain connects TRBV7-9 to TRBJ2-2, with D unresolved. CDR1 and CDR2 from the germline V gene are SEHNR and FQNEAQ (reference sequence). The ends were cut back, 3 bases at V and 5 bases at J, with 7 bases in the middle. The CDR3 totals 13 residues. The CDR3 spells CASSLASTGELFF. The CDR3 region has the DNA TGTGCCAGCAGCTTGGCCTCAACCGGGGAGCTGTTTTTT.

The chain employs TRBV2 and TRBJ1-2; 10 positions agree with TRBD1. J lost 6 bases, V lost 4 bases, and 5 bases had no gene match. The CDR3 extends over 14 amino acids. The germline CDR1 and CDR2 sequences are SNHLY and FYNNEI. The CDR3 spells CASSGTGGMDGYTF. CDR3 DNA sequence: TGTGCCAGCAGTGGGACAGGGGGTATGGATGGCTACACCTTC. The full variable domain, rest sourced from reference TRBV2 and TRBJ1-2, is EPEVTQTPSHQVTQMGQEVILRCVPISNHLYFYWYRQILGQKVEFLVSFYNNEISEKSEIFDDQFSVERPDGSNFTLKIRSTKLEDSAMYFCASSGTGGMDGYTFGSGTRLTVV.

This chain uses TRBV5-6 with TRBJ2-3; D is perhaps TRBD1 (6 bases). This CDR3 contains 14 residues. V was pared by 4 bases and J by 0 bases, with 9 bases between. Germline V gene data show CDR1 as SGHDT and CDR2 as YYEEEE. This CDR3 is CASSPGASTDTQYF. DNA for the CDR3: TGTGCCAGCAGCCCAGGGGCTAGCACAGATACGCAGTATTTT.

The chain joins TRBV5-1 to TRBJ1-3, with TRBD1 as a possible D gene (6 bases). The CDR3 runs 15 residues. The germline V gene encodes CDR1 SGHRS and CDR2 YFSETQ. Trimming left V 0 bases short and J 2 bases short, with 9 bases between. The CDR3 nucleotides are TGCGCCAGCAGCTTGGACGACAGGCCTGGAAACACCATATATTTT. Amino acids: CASSLDDRPGNTIYF.

CDR3 nucleotides: TGTGCCAGCAGTGAAAGGACAGGGTACACCGGGGAGCTGTTTTTT. Translation gives CASSERTGYTGELFF. The chain recombines TRBV6-1 with TRBJ2-2; the match to TRBD1 covers 8 bases. The germline V gene has CDR1 MNHNS and CDR2 SASEGT. Germline trimming cut 2 bases from V and 3 bases from J; bases unmatched to any gene: 2. This CDR3 comprises 15 residues.

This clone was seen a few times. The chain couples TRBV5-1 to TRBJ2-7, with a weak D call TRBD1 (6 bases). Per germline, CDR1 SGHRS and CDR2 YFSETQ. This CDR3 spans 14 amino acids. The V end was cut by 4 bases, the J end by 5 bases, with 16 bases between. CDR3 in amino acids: CASSGTGTLNEQYF. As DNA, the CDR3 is TGCGCCAGCAGCGGAACCGGGACACTGAACGAGCAGTACTTC. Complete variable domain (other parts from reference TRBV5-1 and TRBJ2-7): KAGVTQTPRYLIKTRGQQVTLSCSPISGHRSVSWYQQTPGQGLQFLFEYFSETQRNKGNFPGRFSGRQFSNSRSEMNVSTLELGDSALYLCASSGTGTLNEQYFGPGTRLTVT.

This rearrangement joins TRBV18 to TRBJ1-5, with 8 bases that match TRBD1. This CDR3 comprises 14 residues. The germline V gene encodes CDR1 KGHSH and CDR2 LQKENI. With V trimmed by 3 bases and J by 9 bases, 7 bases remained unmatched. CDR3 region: CASSPDRASWPQHF. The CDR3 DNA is TGTGCCAGCTCACCGGACAGGGCCTCTTGGCCCCAGCATTTT. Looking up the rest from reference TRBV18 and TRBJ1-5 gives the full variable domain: NAGVMQNPRHLVRRRGQEARLRCSPMKGHSHVYWYRQLPEEGLKFMVYLQKENIIDESGMPKERFSAEFPKEGPSILRIQQVVRGDSAAYFCASSPDRASWPQHFGDGTRLSIL.

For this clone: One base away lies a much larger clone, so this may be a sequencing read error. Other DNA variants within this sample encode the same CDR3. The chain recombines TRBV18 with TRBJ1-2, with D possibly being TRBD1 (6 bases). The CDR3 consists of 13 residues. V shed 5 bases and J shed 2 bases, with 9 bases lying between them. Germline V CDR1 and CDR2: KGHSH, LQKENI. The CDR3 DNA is TGTGCCAGCTCAGAAGACAGGAACTATGGCTACACCTTC. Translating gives CASSEDRNYGYTF.